These 28 T cell receptor beta chains share one sample of origin, sequenced in a study of T cell responses to AZD1222 COVID-19 vaccine. Method: immunoSEQ multiplex PCR; TCRdb's copy keeps in-frame clones and lacks some. Among about 75,000 clones listed, about 91% were seen once. The material sequenced was peripheral blood, taken 28 days after the second dose of the MenACWY control vaccine. All receptors come from an adult who received the MenACWY meningococcal vaccine as a control.

The chain couples TRBV6-5 to TRBJ2-7; 7 nucleotides match TRBD1. Trimming at V came to 2 bases and at J to 1 base, leaving 8 bases not matched to a gene. The CDR3 has 16 amino acids. Germline V gives CDR1 MNHEY, CDR2 SVGAGI. The CDR3 DNA is TGTGCCAGCAGTTACGGGACAGCCTCGAGATCCTACGAGCAGTACTTC. Its translation is CASSYGTASRSYEQYF.

Written as DNA, the CDR3 is TGTGCCAGCAGCGCGGACGGACCCGTAGTCGGGGAGCTGTTTTTT. Amino acids: CASSADGPVVGELFF. V is TRBV7-2 and J is TRBJ2-2, with D uncertain. Germline V lookup: CDR1 SGHTA, CDR2 FQGNSA. This CDR3 has 15 amino acids. The V gene lost 5 bases and the J gene lost 7 bases, with 17 bases spanning the gap.

The J gene is TRBJ1-2, the V gene TRBV6-1; 9 bases align to TRBD1. With V trimmed by 1 base and J by 7 bases, 1 base remained unmatched. Germline V gene data show CDR1 as MNHNS and CDR2 as SASEGT. The CDR3 totals 13 residues. The chain's CDR3 is CASSEGTGVGYTF. The CDR3 DNA reads TGTGCCAGCAGTGAAGGGACAGGGGTTGGCTACACCTTC.

As DNA, the CDR3 is TGTGCCAGCAGCCAAGACAGGTGGAATGAGCAGTTCTTC. This codes for CASSQDRWNEQFF. The J gene is TRBJ2-1, the V gene TRBV4-2, with D hard to call. The ends were cut back, 0 bases at V and 7 bases at J, with 7 bases in the middle. The V gene's germline CDR1 is LGHNA and CDR2 YNFKEQ. The CDR3 spans 13 residues.

This clone was seen a few times. The chain is built from TRBV6-5 and TRBJ1-6, with TRBD1 matching 7 bases. Germline loops: CDR1 MNHEY, CDR2 SVGAGI. The CDR3 runs 14 residues. Trimming took 8 bases from V and 8 from J; bases not matched to a gene: 9. In DNA form, the CDR3 reads TGTGCCAGCGGCGGCAGGGGGAACTATTCACCCCTCCACTTT. It is translated as CASGGRGNYSPLHF.

The rearrangement uses TRBV11-2 and TRBJ2-7, with D tentatively TRBD2 (5 bases). The germline CDR1 and CDR2 sequences are SGHAT and FQNNGV. Deletions cut 0 bases from V and 2 bases from J, with 11 bases between. The CDR3 runs 15 residues. As DNA, the CDR3 is TGTGCCAGCAGCTTAGATCCGGGATCCGCCTACGAGCAGTACTTC. It encodes CASSLDPGSAYEQYF.

The chain recombines TRBV28 with TRBJ2-3, with 10 bases identical to TRBD2. V shed 4 bases, J shed 1 base, and the junction held 5 bases outside the gene matches. The CDR3 extends over 16 amino acids. CDR1 is MDHEN and CDR2 is SYDVKM in the germline V gene. The CDR3 coding sequence is TGTGCCAGCAGTTCGCCGGGGACTAGCGGCACAGATACGCAGTATTTT. Protein: CASSSPGTSGTDTQYF.

This chain connects TRBV21-1 to TRBJ1-5. TRBV21-1 is a listed pseudogene. The CDR3 runs 14 residues. The CDR3 loop reads CASSNKGGNQPQHF. CDR3 sequence (DNA): TGTGCCAGCAGCAACAAGGGAGGCAATCAGCCCCAGCATTTT.

The chain has TRBV5-6 and TRBJ1-2, with D possibly matching TRBD1 (5 bases). V dropped 2 bases and J dropped 8 bases, with 22 bases sitting between them. The CDR3 extends over 16 amino acids. The germline CDR1 and CDR2 sequences are SGHDT and YYEEEE. CDR3 nucleotides: TGTGCCAGCAGCTTTTCAGGGAAGTCCTCCGACGAGGGCTACACCTTC. It specifies CASSFSGKSSDEGYTF.

V gene TRBV24-1 combines with J gene TRBJ2-3; 9 bases are shared with TRBD1. Germline assignment: CDR1 KGHDR and CDR2 SFDVKD. V lost 4 bases, J lost 1 base, and 5 bases stayed unmatched. There are 16 residues in the CDR3. CDR3 nucleotide sequence: TGTGCCACCAGTGACCCCCGGACAGGGGGCACAGATACGCAGTATTTT. As protein: CATSDPRTGGTDTQYF.

This clone has just one count. The CDR3 protein is CASSTASADTQYF. CDR3 bases: TGTGCCAGTAGTACGGCTAGCGCAGATACGCAGTATTTT. This chain uses TRBV19 with TRBJ2-3, with D perhaps matching TRBD2 (6 bases). This CDR3 spans 13 amino acids. V was pared by 4 bases and J by 4 bases, with 9 bases between. Germline CDR1 is LNHDA and CDR2 is SQIVND (reference sequence). The full variable domain, completed using reference TRBV19 and TRBJ2-3, is DGGITQSPKYLFRKEGQNVTLSCEQNLNHDAMYWYRQDPGQGLRLIYYSQIVNDFQKGDIAEGYSVSREKKESFPLTVTSAQKNPTAFYLCASSTASADTQYFGPGTRLTVL.

The rearrangement joins TRBV29-1 to TRBJ1-1, with TRBD1 as a possible D gene (6 bases). The germline V and J ends were trimmed by 8 bases and 5 bases, with 9 bases remaining between them. This CDR3 is built from 10 residues. Germline assignment: CDR1 SQVTM and CDR2 ANQGSEA. The CDR3 protein is CSTGQTEAFF. CDR3 DNA: TGCAGCACGGGACAAACTGAAGCTTTCTTT.

CDR3 DNA sequence: TGTGCCAGTCTCACCATGCAGGGGCCTAAAAACATTCAGTACTTC. It encodes CASLTMQGPKNIQYF. The chain joins TRBV27 to TRBJ2-4; TRBD1 is a possible D gene (6 bases). V was cut by 9 bases and J by 4 bases, with 19 bases left in between. The germline CDR1 and CDR2 sequences are MNHEY and SMNVEV (reference sequence). The length of the CDR3 is 15 residues.

Only a few counts were recorded for this clone. This sequence joins TRBV7-2 and TRBJ2-5; D gene unclear. This CDR3 contains 13 residues. Germline V CDR1 and CDR2: SGHTA, FQGNSA. Trimming cost V 4 bases and J 4 bases, with 10 bases left between them. CDR3 nucleotides: TGTGCCAGCAGCTCAGATTTGAGAGAGACCCAGTACTTC. Translated: CASSSDLRETQYF.

The chain couples TRBV11-2 to TRBJ1-2; D remains unclear. This CDR3 region has 13 residues. V was trimmed by 5 bases and J by 8 bases, leaving 15 bases between them. Germline assignment: CDR1 SGHAT and CDR2 FQNNGV. The CDR3 loop is CASSPDPTGGYTF. DNA for the CDR3: TGTGCCAGCAGCCCCGACCCCACGGGGGGCTACACCTTC.

CDR3: CASSERGFSRYEQYF. In DNA, the CDR3 is TGCGCCAGCAGTGAGAGGGGATTTTCCCGATACGAGCAGTACTTC. The chain links TRBV10-1 to TRBJ2-7, with TRBD1 as a possible D gene (5 bases). V dropped 2 bases and J dropped 4 bases, with 15 bases sitting between them. The germline V gene encodes CDR1 WNHNN and CDR2 SYGVQD (reference sequence). The length of the CDR3 is 15 residues.

This chain uses TRBV5-1 with TRBJ2-1; D perhaps matches TRBD2 (5 bases). Germline CDR1 SGHRS, CDR2 YFSETQ. The ends were cut back, 1 base at V and 9 bases at J, with 11 bases in the middle. The CDR3 spans 13 residues. Written as DNA, the CDR3 is TGCGCCAGCAGCTTGACCGGGATCGGTGAGCAGTTCTTC. The encoded protein is CASSLTGIGEQFF.

V is TRBV19 and J is TRBJ1-4, with D possibly matching TRBD1 (5 bases). Germline V CDR1 and CDR2: LNHDA, SQIVND (reference sequence). The CDR3 sequence is 15 residues long. The V and J ends lost 0 bases and 7 bases respectively, with 12 bases between them. CDR3 sequence reads: CASSIDSGSSEKLFF. The CDR3 DNA reads as TGTGCCAGTAGTATAGATTCAGGGTCTAGTGAAAAACTGTTTTTT.

The CDR3 bases are TGTGCCAGCAGCGCTCGCCTCTGGAGCAATCAGCCCCAGCATTTT. Protein sequence: CASSARLWSNQPQHF. The chain uses TRBV28 and TRBJ1-5; no definite D call. The germline V gene encodes CDR1 MDHEN and CDR2 SYDVKM. Trimming removed 6 bases at V and 1 base at J, with 13 bases between. This CDR3 comprises 15 residues.

The CDR3 DNA sequence: TGCGCCAGCAGCTCGGGACTAGCAGGGGAGACCCAGTACTTC. Its protein is CASSSGLAGETQYF. This rearrangement joins TRBV5-1 to TRBJ2-5; TRBD2 matches 9 bases. CDR3 size: 14 residues. CDR1 is SGHRS, CDR2 YFSETQ, per germline. The J segment lost 5 bases and the V segment lost 3 bases, leaving 5 bases of the junction unmatched.

The V call is TRBV6-1, the J call TRBJ2-3; D uncertain. The V gene lost 0 bases and the J gene lost 5 bases, with 24 bases spanning the gap. Germline assignment: CDR1 MNHNS and CDR2 SASEGT. The CDR3 has 19 amino acids. In nucleotides, the CDR3 is TGTGCCAGCAGTGAAGCCTCCGCCAGTCTTCTGAGCCGCGGAGATACGCAGTATTTT. Its translation is CASSEASASLLSRGDTQYF.

This chain connects TRBV6-5 to TRBJ1-1; 7 bases fit TRBD1. J gave up 7 bases and V 6 bases, and 8 bases lay outside the gene matches. The CDR3 totals 13 residues. CDR1 and CDR2 from the germline V gene are MNHEY and SVGAGI. CDR3 DNA sequence: TGTGCCAGCAGCAGGACAGGTCAACTTGAAGCTTTCTTT. As protein: CASSRTGQLEAFF.

The CDR3 DNA reads as TGTGCCAGCAGCTCCCACAGGGGAATTCGAAATGAGCAGTTCTTC. The encoded protein is CASSSHRGIRNEQFF. The chain links TRBV5-8 to TRBJ2-1; 7 positions match TRBD1. CDR3 length: 15 residues. CDR1 and CDR2 from the germline V gene are SGHTS and YDEGEE. J was trimmed by 7 bases and V by 3 bases; bases with no gene match: 10. The variable domain in full, with the rest retrieved from reference TRBV5-8 and TRBJ2-1, is EAGVTQSPTHLIKTRGQQATLRCSPISGHTSVYWYQQALGLGLQFLLWYDEGEERNRGNFPPRFSGRQFPNYSSELNVNALELEDSALYLCASSSHRGIRNEQFFGPGTRLTVL.

The chain is built from TRBV3-1 (or the pseudogene TRBV3-2) and TRBJ1-2; 9 bases fit TRBD1. V lost 4 bases, J lost 5 bases, and 14 bases stayed unmatched. The CDR3 length is 17 residues. Germline CDR1 reads LGHDT; CDR2 reads YNNKEL (reference sequence). CDR3 nucleotides: TGTGCCAGCAGCCCGGTACTTCAGGACAGGGGATATTATGGCTACACCTTC. It is translated as CASSPVLQDRGYYGYTF.

The rearrangement links TRBV7-3 to TRBJ2-1, with D possibly being TRBD1 (5 bases). Germline CDR1 reads SGHTA; CDR2 reads FQGTGA. The CDR3 extends over 15 amino acids. V lost 5 bases and J 8 bases, leaving 19 bases between the germline ends. The CDR3 is CASSRTGVSPDEQFF. In nucleotides, the CDR3 is TGTGCCAGCAGCCGTACAGGAGTATCACCGGATGAGCAGTTCTTC. The full variable domain, rest sourced from reference TRBV7-3 and TRBJ2-1, is GAGVSQTPSNKVTEKGKYVELRCDPISGHTALYWYRQSLGQGPEFLIYFQGTGAADDSGLPNDRFFAVRPEGSVSTLKIQRTERGDSAVYLCASSRTGVSPDEQFFGPGTRLTVL.

This sequence joins TRBV10-3 and TRBJ2-2; 14 bases align to TRBD2. CDR3 length: 17 residues. Losses at the gene ends were 4 bases for V and 4 bases for J; bases not matched to a gene: 5. Germline loops: CDR1 ENHRY, CDR2 SYGVKD. The CDR3 protein is CAISAGLAGVGTGELFF. CDR3 sequence (DNA): TGTGCCATCAGTGCGGGACTAGCGGGGGTAGGCACCGGGGAGCTGTTTTTT.

The V call is TRBV5-6, the J call TRBJ1-6; the D is unclear. V was shortened by 1 base and J by 0 bases, with 5 bases between the two germline ends. Germline V gene sequence: CDR1 SGHDT, CDR2 YYEEEE. This CDR3 contains 15 residues. The CDR3 DNA is TGTGCCAGCAGCTTGCTGCCCTCCTATAATTCACCCCTCCACTTT. Translating it yields CASSLLPSYNSPLHF.

This rearrangement joins TRBV3-1 (or the pseudogene TRBV3-2) to TRBJ1-1, with a weak D call TRBD1 (5 bases). This CDR3 region has 14 residues. V lost 0 bases, J lost 1 base, and 6 bases lay in between. Per the germline V gene, CDR1 is LGHDT and CDR2 is YNNKEL (reference sequence). The chain's CDR3 is CASSQEDRNTEAFF. The CDR3 DNA reads as TGTGCCAGCAGCCAAGAAGACAGGAACACTGAAGCTTTCTTT.